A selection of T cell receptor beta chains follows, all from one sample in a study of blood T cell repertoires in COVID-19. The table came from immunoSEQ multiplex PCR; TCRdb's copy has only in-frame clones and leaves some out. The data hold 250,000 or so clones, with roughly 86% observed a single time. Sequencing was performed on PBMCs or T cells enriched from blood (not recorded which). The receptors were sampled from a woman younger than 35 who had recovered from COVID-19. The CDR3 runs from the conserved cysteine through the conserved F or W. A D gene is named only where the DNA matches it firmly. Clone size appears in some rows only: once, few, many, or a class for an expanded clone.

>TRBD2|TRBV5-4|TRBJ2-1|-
TGTGCCAGCAGCCGTAGCGGGGATGAGCAGTTCTTC
CASSRSGDEQFF
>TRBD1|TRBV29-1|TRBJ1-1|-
TGCAGCGTGGGGGACAGCGCTGAAGCTTTCTTT
CSVGDSAEAFF
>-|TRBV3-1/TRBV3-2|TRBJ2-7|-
TGTGCCAGCAGCCAAACCAGACTCTTCTACGAGCAGTACTTC
CASSQTRLFYEQYF
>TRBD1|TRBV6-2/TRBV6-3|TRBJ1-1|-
TGTGCCAGCAGTTACTACGAGTTGGGACAGGGTAACACTGAAGCTTTCTTT
CASSYYELGQGNTEAFF
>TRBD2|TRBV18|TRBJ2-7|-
TGTGCCAGCTCAGCCGCCGAGGGACTATTCGACGAGCAGTACTTC
CASSAAEGLFDEQYF
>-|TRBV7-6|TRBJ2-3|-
TGTGCCAGCAGCCCAGATTATACGCAGTATTTT
CASSPDYTQYF
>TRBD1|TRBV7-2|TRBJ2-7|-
TGTGCCAGCAGCTTAGTTGGGACAGGGTCGTACGAGCAGTACTTC
CASSLVGTGSYEQYF
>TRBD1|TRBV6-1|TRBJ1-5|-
TGTGCCAGCAGTGAAAGTCAGGGGGTACCCCAGCATTTT
CASSESQGVPQHF
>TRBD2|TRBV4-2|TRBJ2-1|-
TGTGCCAGCAGCCAGGCCGGGACTAGGGATACCAATGAGCAGTTCTTC
CASSQAGTRDTNEQFF
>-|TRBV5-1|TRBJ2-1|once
TGCGCCAGCAGATTTGAGGGTCCTTACAATGAGCAGTTCTTC
CASRFEGPYNEQFF
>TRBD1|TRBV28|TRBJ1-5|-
TGTGCCAGCAGTTTATTCTCACCAGGGACAGTCAATCAGCCCCAGCATTTT
CASSLFSPGTVNQPQHF
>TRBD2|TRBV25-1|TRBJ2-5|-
TGTGCCAGCAGTGAGGGCACTAGCGGGGGATTCCAAGAGACCCAGTACTTC
CASSEGTSGGFQETQYF
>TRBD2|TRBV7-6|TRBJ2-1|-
TGTGCCAGCAGCTTAGAGGCTAGCGGGGAATACAATGAGCAGTTCTTC
CASSLEASGEYNEQFF
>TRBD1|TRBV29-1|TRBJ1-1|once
TGCAGCGTCGACTCAGGGACAGCCCAAGACACTGAAGCTTTCTTT
CSVDSGTAQDTEAFF
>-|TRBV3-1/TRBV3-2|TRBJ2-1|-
TGTGCCAGCAGCCATCAGCGTGATGAGCAGTTCTTC
CASSHQRDEQFF
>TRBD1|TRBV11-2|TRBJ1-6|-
TGTGCCAGCAGCCGACAGGGGCGGTCACCCCTCCACTTT
CASSRQGRSPLHF
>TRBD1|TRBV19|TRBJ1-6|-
TGTGCCAGTAGTATAGCGCAGGGGGCGAATTCACCCCTCCACTTT
CASSIAQGANSPLHF
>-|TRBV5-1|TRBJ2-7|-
TGCGCCAGCAGCTCAAACTACGAGCAGTACTTC
CASSSNYEQYF
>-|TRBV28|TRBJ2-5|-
TGTGCCAGCTGCGGAGGGGGCGTGGAGACCCAGTACTTC
CASCGGGVETQYF
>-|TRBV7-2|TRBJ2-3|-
TGTGCCAGCAGCCCAGGAGGGAATACGCAGTATTTT
CASSPGGNTQYF
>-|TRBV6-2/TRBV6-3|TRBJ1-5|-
TGTGCCAGCAGTTACTCTCCCTGGCGGCCGAATAGCAATCAGCCCCAGCATTTT
CASSYSPWRPNSNQPQHF
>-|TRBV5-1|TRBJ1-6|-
TGCGCCAGCAGCTTTAACCTTAACAGGAATTCACCCCTCCACTTT
CASSFNLNRNSPLHF
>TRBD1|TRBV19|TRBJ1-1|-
TGTGCCAGTAGTGCCGGATGGACAGGGCGGGACACTGAAGCTTTCTTT
CASSAGWTGRDTEAFF
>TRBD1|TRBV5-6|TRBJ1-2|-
TGTGCCAGCAGCTCACCGGGACAGTCTTGGGGGGTCTATGGCTACACCTTC
CASSSPGQSWGVYGYTF
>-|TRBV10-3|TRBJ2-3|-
TGTGCCATCAGTGAAATCGGGGTGGGAGATACGCAGTATTTT
CAISEIGVGDTQYF
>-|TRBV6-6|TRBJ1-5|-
TGTGCCAGCAGTTACTCACAGGGTATCCAGCCCCAGCATTTT
CASSYSQGIQPQHF
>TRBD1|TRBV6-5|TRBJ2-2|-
TGTGCCAGCAGCCCCGGACAGGGTCCTTCCGGGGAGCTGTTTTTT
CASSPGQGPSGELFF
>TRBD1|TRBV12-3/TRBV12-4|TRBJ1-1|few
TGTGCCAGCAGCATAGACAGGGTGGCTGAAGCTTTCTTT
CASSIDRVAEAFF
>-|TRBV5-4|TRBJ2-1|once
TGTGCCAGCAGCTTGGCTGGGGGCTATGAGCAGTTCTTC
CASSLAGGYEQFF
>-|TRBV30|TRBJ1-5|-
TGTGCCTGGAGTAAAGGGGGGGGCAATCAGCCCCAGCATTTT
CAWSKGGGNQPQHF
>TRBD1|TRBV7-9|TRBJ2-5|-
TGTGCCAGCAGCTCCTTATGGACAGGGCAAGAGACCCAGTACTTC
CASSSLWTGQETQYF
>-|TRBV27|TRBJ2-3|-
TGTGCCAGCAGTGGACACGTAGCTAGCACAGATACGCAGTATTTT
CASSGHVASTDTQYF
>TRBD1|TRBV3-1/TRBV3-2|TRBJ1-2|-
TGTGCCAGCAGCCAAGTGCGACAGGGGACGACTAACTATGGCTACACCTTC
CASSQVRQGTTNYGYTF
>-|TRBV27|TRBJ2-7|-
TGTGCCAGCAGTTTATCAGGGACTTCCGCCTACGAGCAGTACTTC
CASSLSGTSAYEQYF
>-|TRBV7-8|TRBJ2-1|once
TGTGCCAGCAGCTCTAAGAGTGAGGGCGAAAGCGATGAGCAGTTCTTC
CASSSKSEGESDEQFF
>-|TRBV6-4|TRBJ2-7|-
TGTGCCAGCAGTGAAGAAAGGTGGGGGCCCTACGAGCAGTACTTC
CASSEERWGPYEQYF
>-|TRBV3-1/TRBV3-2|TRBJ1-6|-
TGTGCCAGCAGCCAAGGCCCTATATCACCCCTCCACTTT
CASSQGPISPLHF
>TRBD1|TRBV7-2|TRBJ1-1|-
TGTGCCAGCAGCTTACGGAGGGGGCTGGACACTGAAGCTTTCTTT
CASSLRRGLDTEAFF
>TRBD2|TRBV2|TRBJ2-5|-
TGTGCCAGCAGTGGTGTCGGGGGGGCCCAAGAGACCCAGTACTTC
CASSGVGGAQETQYF
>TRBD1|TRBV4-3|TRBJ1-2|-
TGCGCCAGCAGCCAAGATGAAACGGACAGGGCAACTAACGGCTACACCTTC
CASSQDETDRATNGYTF
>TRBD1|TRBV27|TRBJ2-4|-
TGTGCCAGCGGACAGGGCAAAAACATTCAGTACTTC
CASGQGKNIQYF
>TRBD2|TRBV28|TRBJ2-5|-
TGTGCCAGCAGTTCCGGCGGGAGCACCGCCGGGACCCAGTACTTC
CASSSGGSTAGTQYF
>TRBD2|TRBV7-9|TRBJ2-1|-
TGTGCCAGCAGCTTATGGTATAGCGGGGGGGCATATGAGCAGTTCTTC
CASSLWYSGGAYEQFF
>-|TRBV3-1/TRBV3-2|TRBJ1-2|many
TGTGCCAGCAGCGTACATGACTATGGCTACACCTTC
CASSVHDYGYTF
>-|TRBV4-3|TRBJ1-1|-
TGCGCCAGCAGCCAAGGCCCCGTGGGCGTGAATGAAGCTTTCTTT
CASSQGPVGVNEAFF
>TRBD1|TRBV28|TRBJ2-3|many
TGTGCCAGCAGTCGGGACAGCTACACAGATACGCAGTATTTT
CASSRDSYTDTQYF
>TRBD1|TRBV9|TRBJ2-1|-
TGTGCCAGCAGCGCATCGGGACAGGGCTACAATGAGCAGTTCTTC
CASSASGQGYNEQFF
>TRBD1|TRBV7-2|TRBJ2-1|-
TGTGCCAGCAGCCCCCGGGACAGAGAGCTAATCCCCTACAATGAGCAGTTCTTC
CASSPRDRELIPYNEQFF
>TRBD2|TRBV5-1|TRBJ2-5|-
TGCGCCAACAGCTGGAGCGGGGGGAGAGAGACCCAGTACTTC
CANSWSGGRETQYF
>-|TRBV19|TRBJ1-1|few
TGTGCCAGTAGTATTGAATTGGCAGAGAACACTGAAGCTTTCTTT
CASSIELAENTEAFF
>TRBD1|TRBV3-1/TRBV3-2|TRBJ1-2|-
TGTGCCAGCAGCCAAGTCCGGGACAGGGGGCTACACTATGGCTACACCTTC
CASSQVRDRGLHYGYTF
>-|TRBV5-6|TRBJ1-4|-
TGTGCCAGCAGCGGCGGACAGATTAATGAAAAACTGTTTTTT
CASSGGQINEKLFF
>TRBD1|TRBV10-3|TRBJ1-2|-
TGTGCCATCAGTGGAGGGGGCTGGGGCTACACCTTC
CAISGGGWGYTF
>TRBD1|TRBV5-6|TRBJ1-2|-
TGTGCCAGCAGAGGCACAGGGGGCGCATCCTATGGCTACACCTTC
CASRGTGGASYGYTF
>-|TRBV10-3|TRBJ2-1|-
TGTGCCACCCTTAGCGGCGCTCCATACAATGAGCAGTTCTTC
CATLSGAPYNEQFF
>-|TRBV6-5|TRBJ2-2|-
TGTGCCAGCAGTTACTCGCCAGGTTACACCGGGGAGCTGTTTTTT
CASSYSPGYTGELFF
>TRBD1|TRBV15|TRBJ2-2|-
TGTGCCACCGGGACAGGGGTTCCCGGGGAGCTGTTTTTT
CATGTGVPGELFF
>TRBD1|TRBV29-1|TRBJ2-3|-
TGCAGCGTGGACAGGGGGTACACAGATACGCAGTATTTT
CSVDRGYTDTQYF
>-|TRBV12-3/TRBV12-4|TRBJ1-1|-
TGTGCCAGCAGTCTTAAAACAGGAGCTTTCTTT
CASSLKTGAFF
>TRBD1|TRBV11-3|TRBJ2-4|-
TGTGCCAGCACTCACAGGGGGCTGGACATTCAGTACTTC
CASTHRGLDIQYF